This TCR beta chain was documented in a study of T cells in Graves' hyperthyroidism and ophthalmopathy. The trim removed 6 bases at V and 4 bases at J, leaving 5 bases unmatched. The CDR3 spans 14 residues. As to this clonotype: Antigen specificity is unknown.

RNA transcripts provided the source from which TCR beta CDR3 regions were amplified. The HTBI primer set was used in a first-round RT-PCR of the TCR CDR3. TCRdb called the multiplex PCR reads again in MiXCR, with one record for every CDR3 protein. There are some 490,000 distinct CDR3 sequences in the sample; approximately 22% occur only once, and 45% to 55% lies in the top ten. Study results and limitations: Through a model of 13 V-J features, ophthalmopathy was separated from stable hyperthyroidism.

Patients with uncontrolled infections, other autoimmune diseases, pregnancy or lactation were excluded. This clonotype was obtained from a woman between 70 and 85 years old with Graves' ophthalmopathy. The sequencing input was blood. V is TRBV12-3 or TRBV12-4 and J is TRBJ1-3; 8 nucleotides align to TRBD1. The CDR3 here is CASRGQARGNTIYF. The CDR3 DNA follows: TGTGCCAGCAGGGGACAGGCCCGAGGAAACACCATATATTTT.